This T cell receptor (beta chain) came from a study of shared T cell receptors in the human thymus. Profiled with immunoSEQ multiplex PCR; TCRdb holds only in-frame clones, not every one. The sample includes hundreds of thousands of clones, approximately 90% of them seen just once. This clone was counted once. This CDR3 is 12 amino acids long. Germline lookup yields CDR1 KGHSH and CDR2 LQKENI. The V end was cut by 3 bases, the J end by 3 bases, with 4 bases between. This sample was shared with a second study, whose subject was human thymus T cells. That report notes: Donation was from healthy Finnish infants who were having corrective surgery that addressed congenital heart defects. Resections from corrective heart surgery provided thymus tissue. V and J gene usage appeared biased in thymic and blood repertoires.

The sequencing sample was made of thymocytes. This sequence joins TRBV18 and TRBJ2-3; unclear D gene. This receptor was taken from a boy under three years old with a congenital heart defect. The CDR3 spells CASSPRTDTQYF. CDR3 sequence (DNA): TGTGCCAGCTCACCGAGGACAGATACGCAGTATTTT. Filled out from reference TRBV18 and TRBJ2-3, the complete variable domain reads NAGVMQNPRHLVRRRGQEARLRCSPMKGHSHVYWYRQLPEEGLKFMVYLQKENIIDESGMPKERFSAEFPKEGPSILRIQQVVRGDSAAYFCASSPRTDTQYFGPGTRLTVL.